This T cell receptor (beta chain) was captured by sequencing in a study of cytomegalovirus exposure and HLA in healthy donors. Study-wide points: Among TCR beta chains of equal frequency, HLA-associated ones were more clonally expanded in a later analysis.

V lost 5 bases, J lost 8 bases, and 12 bases lay in between. The CDR3 runs to 12 residues. Germline loops: CDR1 MNHNS, CDR2 SASEGT. Both 60 Vbeta primers and 13 Jbeta primers went into the PCR. Profiling relied on immunoSEQ multiplex PCR, and the TCRdb table lists in-frame clones only, not all of them. The sample yields roughly 160,000 clones, about 72% seen once. Points on this clone: Its specificity is unknown.

The clonotype was recovered from a girl between 10 and 17 years old in good health and CMV-seronegative. The V call is TRBV6-1, the J call TRBJ1-2; D is possibly TRBD1 (6 bases). Sequenced: PBMCs. The CDR3 loop reads CASSSTGRGYTF. In DNA form, the CDR3 reads TGTGCCAGCAGTTCGACAGGACGGGGCTACACCTTC.